What follows are 29 T cell receptor beta chains derived from one specimen sequenced in a study of blood T cell repertoires in COVID-19. Profiled with immunoSEQ multiplex PCR; TCRdb holds only in-frame clones, not every one. The table shows 190,000 or so clones, with under 80% occurring only once. The material sequenced was peripheral blood. Receptor source: a man aged 50 to 60 who had recovered from COVID-19.

This clone occurred a few times. This sequence joins TRBV19 and TRBJ1-1; tentative D call: TRBD1 (6 bases). The germline V gene has CDR1 LNHDA and CDR2 SQIVND (reference sequence). The CDR3 spans 14 residues. The V and J ends lost 7 bases and 6 bases respectively, with 18 bases between them. CDR3 in amino acids: CASTDTGLDSEAFF. For the CDR3, the DNA is TGTGCCAGTACCGATACAGGGTTAGACTCTGAAGCTTTCTTT.

This clone was seen a few times. This sequence joins TRBV20-1 and TRBJ2-7; a weak D match, TRBD2 (5 bases). This CDR3 spans 11 amino acids. Trimming removed 4 bases from V and 5 bases from J, with 9 bases in between. CDR1 DFQATT and CDR2 SNEGSKA come from the germline V gene (reference sequence). Here the CDR3 reads CSAKRGDEQYF. CDR3 in DNA: TGCAGTGCTAAACGGGGTGACGAGCAGTACTTC.

The rearrangement uses TRBV29-1 and TRBJ2-7; D is possibly TRBD2 (6 bases). This CDR3 has 14 residues. The germline gives CDR1 SQVTM, CDR2 ANQGSEA. Trimming removed 2 bases from V and 2 bases from J, with 13 bases in between. CDR3 bases: TGCAGCGTTGAATTAGCGGATTCCCCCTACGAGCAGTACTTC. Translating it yields CSVELADSPYEQYF.

The sample holds a few counts of this clone. J is TRBJ2-5 and V is TRBV14; 9 bases line up with TRBD1. The germline V gene encodes CDR1 SGHDN and CDR2 FVKESK. The CDR3 is 16 amino acids. The V segment lost 1 base and the J segment 4 bases; nucleotides outside the gene matches: 7. This chain's CDR3 is CASSQGGQGITETQYF. DNA for the CDR3: TGTGCCAGCAGCCAAGGCGGACAGGGGATTACAGAGACCCAGTACTTC.

The chain joins TRBV30 to TRBJ2-7, with a tentative D call TRBD2 (6 bases). The ends were cut back, 0 bases at V and 6 bases at J, with 12 bases in the middle. The CDR3 contains 13 residues. Germline CDR1 and CDR2: GTSNPN and SVGIG (reference sequence). Written as DNA, the CDR3 is TGTGCCTGGAGTGTACGTCGGGAGTTCGAGCAGTACTTC. This sequence encodes CAWSVRREFEQYF.

The chain couples TRBV14 to TRBJ2-7; the match to TRBD2 covers 12 bases. The CDR3 is 15 residues long. With 0 bases clipped from V and 11 bases from J, the junction kept 8 bases outside the gene matches. Germline V gene lookup returns CDR1 SGHDN and CDR2 FVKESK. The CDR3 nucleotides are TGTGCCAGCAGCCAAGAGTCTAGCGGGAGGGCCGGGAAGTACTTC. Translated, it gives CASSQESSGRAGKYF.

The chain couples TRBV24-1 to TRBJ1-2, with a weak D call TRBD1 (5 bases). The CDR3 loop spans 13 amino acids. Germline CDR1 reads KGHDR; CDR2 reads SFDVKD. V was cut by 7 bases and J by 3 bases, with 11 bases left in between. The CDR3 reads CATSETGDYGYTF. CDR3 coding DNA: TGTGCCACCAGCGAAACAGGTGACTATGGCTACACCTTC.

The chain employs TRBV5-1 and TRBJ2-2, with TRBD1 matching over 7 bases. The junction had 4 bases not matched to a gene; V was cut back by 3 bases and J by 5 bases. CDR1 and CDR2 from the germline V gene are SGHRS and YFSETQ. This CDR3 is built from 14 residues. The CDR3 region is CASSSGTETGELFF. The CDR3 coding sequence is TGCGCCAGCAGCTCCGGGACAGAAACCGGGGAGCTGTTTTTT.

V gene TRBV10-3 combines with J gene TRBJ1-4; D gene unclear. CDR1 and CDR2 from the germline V gene are ENHRY and SYGVKD. The CDR3 length is 12 residues. V was trimmed by 8 bases and J by 7 bases, leaving 11 bases between them. The CDR3 DNA is TGTGCCATCTCCCCGGGGTCTGAAAAACTGTTTTTT. It encodes CAISPGSEKLFF.

The genes are TRBV7-3 and TRBJ1-6; no definite D call. The length of the CDR3 is 13 residues. Germline assignment: CDR1 SGHTA and CDR2 FQGTGA. Trimming left V 5 bases short and J 9 bases short, with 11 bases between. The CDR3 protein is CASSPGMSSPLHF. CDR3 DNA sequence: TGTGCCAGCAGCCCCGGGATGAGTTCACCCCTCCACTTT. The full variable domain, its missing parts supplied by reference TRBV7-3 and TRBJ1-6, is GAGVSQTPSNKVTEKGKYVELRCDPISGHTALYWYRQSLGQGPEFLIYFQGTGAADDSGLPNDRFFAVRPEGSVSTLKIQRTERGDSAVYLCASSPGMSSPLHFGNGTRLTVT.

This clone was seen only a few times. The chain employs TRBV4-1 and TRBJ2-6; possibly TRBD2 for D (6 bases). CDR3 length: 19 amino acids. Per germline, CDR1 MGHRA and CDR2 YSYEKL. V was shortened by 3 bases and J by 4 bases, with 22 bases between the two germline ends. Here the CDR3 reads CASSQGGLLYLRGANVLTF. The DNA of the CDR3 is TGCGCCAGCAGCCAGGGGGGACTGCTGTACCTTCGCGGGGCCAACGTCCTGACTTTC.

This sequence joins TRBV7-2 and TRBJ2-7; 10 bases agree with TRBD2. After removal of 2 bases from V and 0 bases from J, the junction contained 10 bases not matched to a gene. Germline CDR1 and CDR2: SGHTA and FQGNSA. The CDR3 extends over 18 amino acids. CDR3 protein: CASSLLRAGGPSSYEQYF. DNA of the CDR3: TGTGCCAGCAGCTTACTACGAGCGGGAGGGCCGAGCTCCTACGAGCAGTACTTC.

This clone was seen only a few times. This sequence joins TRBV11-2 and TRBJ2-1, with 7 nucleotides matching TRBD2. This CDR3 spans 13 amino acids. The germline gives CDR1 SGHAT, CDR2 FQNNGV. V shed 6 bases and J 7 bases; nucleotides not matched to a gene: 6. The CDR3 bases are TGTGCCAGCAGTCGCGGGAGTCCGAATGAGCAGTTCTTC. Translating it yields CASSRGSPNEQFF.

The chain has TRBV28 and TRBJ2-1, with TRBD2 matching over 14 bases. With 4 bases clipped from V and 2 bases from J, the junction kept 7 bases outside the gene matches. In germline, CDR1 is MDHEN, CDR2 SYDVKM. The CDR3 extends over 18 amino acids. This chain's CDR3 is CASSSGLAGGHTYNEQFF. CDR3 nucleotides: TGTGCCAGCAGTTCTGGACTAGCGGGAGGACATACCTACAATGAGCAGTTCTTC.

This clone was recorded a few times. The chain is built from TRBV10-3 and TRBJ2-2, with 8 bases aligning to TRBD1. The trim removed 6 bases at V and 0 bases at J, leaving 3 bases unmatched. Germline V CDR1 and CDR2: ENHRY, SYGVKD. This CDR3 comprises 15 residues. The CDR3 protein is CAIRATGANTGELFF. CDR3 bases: TGTGCCATCAGGGCGACAGGGGCGAACACCGGGGAGCTGTTTTTT.

This clone came up once. The V call is TRBV23-1, the J call TRBJ1-3; 11 positions match TRBD1. TRBV23-1 is given ORF status, its function remaining uncertain. Trimming at V came to 7 bases and at J to 2 bases, leaving 22 bases not matched to a gene. The CDR3 loop spans 21 amino acids. The CDR3 DNA is TGCGCCAGCACGTTGCCCCGAATGACGGACAGGGGGCGCTTCCCTGGAAACACCATATATTTT. As protein: CASTLPRMTDRGRFPGNTIYF.

The chain employs TRBV7-9 and TRBJ2-3, with TRBD2 as a possible D gene (6 bases). This CDR3 is 14 amino acids long. V lost 3 bases to trimming and J lost 4 bases, with 11 bases between them. The germline V gene encodes CDR1 SEHNR and CDR2 FQNEAQ (reference sequence). The CDR3 loop is CASSLTGESDTQYF. For the CDR3, the DNA is TGTGCCAGCAGCTTGACGGGAGAATCAGATACGCAGTATTTT.

DNA of the CDR3: TGTGCCAGCAGCCAAGGTAGCGTTGAAGCTTTCTTT. Translated, it gives CASSQGSVEAFF. This chain connects TRBV14 to TRBJ1-1, with D unresolved. The germline V and J ends were trimmed by 1 base and 7 bases, with 7 bases remaining between them. Germline CDR1 reads SGHDN; CDR2 reads FVKESK. The CDR3 totals 12 residues.

The chain recombines TRBV27 with TRBJ1-5, with D perhaps matching TRBD1 (5 bases). The CDR3 spans 14 residues. From germline, CDR1 is MNHEY and CDR2 SMNVEV (reference sequence). The V end was cut by 6 bases, the J end by 3 bases, with 12 bases between. Here the CDR3 reads CASSRDSSNQPQHF. CDR3 nucleotides: TGTGCCAGCAGCCGCGACAGCTCCAATCAGCCCCAGCATTTT.

The chain links TRBV14 to TRBJ1-1; TRBD1 is a possible D gene (6 bases). The CDR3 extends over 19 amino acids. Germline CDR1 reads SGHDN; CDR2 reads FVKESK. Trimming left V 1 base short and J 0 bases short, with 21 bases between. This CDR3 is CASSQVMALYREMNTEAFF. The CDR3 DNA sequence: TGTGCCAGCAGCCAAGTCATGGCCCTTTACAGGGAGATGAACACTGAAGCTTTCTTT. Looking up the rest from reference TRBV14 and TRBJ1-1 gives the full variable domain: EAGVTQFPSHSVIEKGQTVTLRCDPISGHDNLYWYRRVMGKEIKFLLHFVKESKQDESGMPNNRFLAERTGGTYSTLKVQPAELEDSGVYFCASSQVMALYREMNTEAFFGQGTRLTVV.

This chain connects TRBV6-2 or TRBV6-3 to TRBJ2-5; TRBD1 matches 8 bases. CDR1 MNHEY and CDR2 SVGEGT come from the germline V gene. The CDR3 loop spans 17 amino acids. The junction had 8 bases not matched to a gene; V was cut back by 2 bases and J by 0 bases. CDR3 sequence reads: CASSYERQGTHQETQYF. CDR3 in DNA: TGTGCCAGCAGTTACGAGCGACAGGGGACGCACCAAGAGACCCAGTACTTC.

This clone occurred a few times. The gene calls are TRBV19 and TRBJ2-2, with 9 nucleotides matching TRBD1. The CDR3 loop spans 18 amino acids. Germline CDR1 and CDR2: LNHDA and SQIVND (reference sequence). The J segment lost 3 bases and the V segment lost 2 bases, leaving 10 bases of the junction unmatched. The CDR3 is CASSIRLKRTGDTGELFF. The CDR3 nucleotides are TGTGCCAGTAGTATAAGGCTCAAGAGGACAGGGGACACCGGGGAGCTGTTTTTT.

The chain carries TRBV7-2 and TRBJ2-1, with TRBD1 identical over 7 bases. The V gene's germline CDR1 is SGHTA and CDR2 FQGNSA. The CDR3 length is 17 residues. With V trimmed by 3 bases and J by 5 bases, 13 bases remained unmatched. The CDR3 spells CASSFATGQRKDNEQFF. The CDR3, as DNA: TGTGCCAGCAGCTTTGCGACAGGGCAGAGGAAGGACAATGAGCAGTTCTTC.

This clone was detected only once. The CDR3 spells CASSLTGGNEQFF. The CDR3 DNA is TGTGCCAGCAGCCTGACCGGGGGAAATGAGCAGTTCTTC. V gene TRBV5-6 combines with J gene TRBJ2-1; D is possibly TRBD2 (6 bases). The CDR3 has 13 residues. V lost 4 bases and J lost 7, with 12 bases in between. Germline lookup yields CDR1 SGHDT and CDR2 YYEEEE.

V usage is TRBV5-6 and J usage is TRBJ2-2, with D possibly matching TRBD1 (5 bases). V lost 1 base and J 6 bases, leaving 13 bases between the germline ends. Germline V gene sequence: CDR1 SGHDT, CDR2 YYEEEE. The CDR3 has 15 residues. CDR3 coding DNA: TGTGCCAGCAGCTTGACCACAGGTTACCCCGGGGAGCTGTTTTTT. It translates to CASSLTTGYPGELFF.

The CDR3 region has the DNA TGTGCCAGTAGTGCGGACAGGGGGACGGGTGGAGAGACCCAGTACTTC. Translated, it gives CASSADRGTGGETQYF. This chain joins TRBV19 and TRBJ2-5; 10 bases match TRBD1. The CDR3 extends over 16 amino acids. Trimming removed 5 bases from V and 4 bases from J; junction bases left unmatched: 10. Germline V lookup: CDR1 LNHDA, CDR2 SQIVND (reference sequence).

V is TRBV10-3 and J is TRBJ2-1; 7 bases fit TRBD1. With V trimmed by 3 bases and J by 6 bases, 14 bases remained unmatched. The CDR3 totals 17 residues. Germline CDR1 reads ENHRY; CDR2 reads SYGVKD. The CDR3 here is CAISDSGGQHWGNEQFF. CDR3 sequence (DNA): TGTGCCATCAGTGATTCAGGGGGACAGCATTGGGGCAATGAGCAGTTCTTC.

The chain carries TRBV6-6 and TRBJ1-5; 8 nucleotides match TRBD1. V shed 6 bases and J 5 bases; nucleotides not matched to a gene: 6. The CDR3 extends over 14 amino acids. The germline gives CDR1 MNHNY, CDR2 SVGAGI (reference sequence). In DNA form, the CDR3 reads TGTGCCAGCAGAGAGACAGGGGAGGATCAGCCCCAGCATTTT. Translated, it gives CASRETGEDQPQHF.

This clone was counted a few times. This chain connects TRBV12-3 or TRBV12-4 to TRBJ2-5, with a weak D call TRBD1 (6 bases). Trimming removed 5 bases from V and 5 bases from J, with 12 bases in between. The CDR3 consists of 13 residues. The CDR3 is CASSPQGLETQYF. For the CDR3, the DNA is TGTGCCAGCAGTCCACAGGGCCTCGAGACCCAGTACTTC.